The 19 T cell receptor beta chains given below trace back to one sample, sequenced in a study of beta chain features in type 1 diabetes. Study results and caveats: Within each of all four CD4+ subsets, Type 1 diabetes patients had TCRB CDR3s that were moderately but significantly shorter.

Their recognized antigens are unknown. Sequenced material consisted of expressed TCRB transcripts (all of the isolated RNA was reverse transcribed). Only in-frame clones appear in the TCRdb table, and some are missing; sequencing was by immunoSEQ multiplex PCR. The sample contains 300,000 to 350,000 clones, approximately 12% of which appear only once. Sample: naive CD4+ T cells from blood. The receptors derive from a woman under 30 with type 1 diabetes.

This clone has more than one count but fewer than ten. The chain has TRBV9 and TRBJ2-2; TRBD2 agrees at 12 bases. V lost 0 bases to trimming and J lost 0 bases; unmatched junction nucleotides: 12. There are 21 residues in the CDR3. Germline values: CDR1 SGDLS, CDR2 YYNGEE. The CDR3 region is CASSVAPHFLAGGTNTGELFF. CDR3 DNA sequence: TGTGCCAGCAGCGTAGCCCCTCACTTCCTAGCGGGAGGGACGAACACCGGGGAGCTGTTTTTT.

This clone was detected a few times. The V call is TRBV2, the J call TRBJ2-7, with 7 bases matching TRBD1. This CDR3 comprises 14 residues. Germline V CDR1 and CDR2: SNHLY, FYNNEI. After removal of 6 bases from V and 7 bases from J, the junction contained 12 bases not matched to a gene. The CDR3 sequence is CASRGTASGGEQYF. Written as DNA, the CDR3 is TGTGCCAGCAGGGGGACAGCGTCCGGAGGAGAGCAGTACTTC.

This clone was counted only a few times. V and J are TRBV7-9 and TRBJ2-1; weak D call: TRBD1 (5 bases). The V gene lost 5 bases and the J gene lost 4 bases, with 15 bases spanning the gap. The germline gives CDR1 SEHNR, CDR2 FQNEAQ (reference sequence). This CDR3 comprises 15 residues. The CDR3 bases are TGTGCCAGCAGCCTTGGGCAGGGCCCTTACAATGAGCAGTTCTTC. Its translation is CASSLGQGPYNEQFF.

V usage is TRBV27 and J usage is TRBJ2-1; D remains unclear. Trimming left V 1 base short and J 2 bases short, with 6 bases between. Germline V gene lookup returns CDR1 MNHEY and CDR2 SMNVEV (reference sequence). The CDR3 runs to 14 residues. CDR3 sequence (DNA): TGTGCCAGCAGTTTATTGGGCGCCTACAATGAGCAGTTCTTC. It codes for CASSLLGAYNEQFF.

This clone was counted only a few times. This chain uses TRBV11-2 with TRBJ2-1; D gene ambiguous. CDR1 is SGHAT, CDR2 FQNNGV, per germline. V gave up 5 bases and J gave up 9 bases, with 11 bases separating them. The CDR3 is 12 amino acids. This CDR3 is CASSPPIGEQFF. As DNA, the CDR3 is TGTGCCAGCAGCCCTCCAATCGGTGAGCAGTTCTTC.

The chain has TRBV18 and TRBJ2-2; tentative D call: TRBD1 (5 bases). Germline V gene sequence: CDR1 KGHSH, CDR2 LQKENI. V lost 3 bases, J lost 6 bases, and 8 bases lay in between. This CDR3 is 13 amino acids long. The CDR3 is CASSPQGPGELFF. CDR3 DNA sequence: TGTGCCAGCTCACCTCAGGGTCCCGGGGAGCTGTTTTTT.

V and J are TRBV11-2 and TRBJ2-1; D is unresolved. The CDR3 spans 16 residues. Germline V gives CDR1 SGHAT, CDR2 FQNNGV. V gave up 6 bases and J gave up 0 bases, with 15 bases separating them. CDR3 region: CASRSSWRSSYNEQFF. Written as DNA, the CDR3 is TGTGCCAGCAGAAGCAGTTGGCGGAGCTCCTACAATGAGCAGTTCTTC.

V usage is TRBV5-1 and J usage is TRBJ2-7; 11 bases map to TRBD2. The CDR3 is 14 amino acids. Germline CDR1 reads SGHRS; CDR2 reads YFSETQ. Trimming cost V 4 bases and J 2 bases; bases outside gene matches: 2. CDR3 region: CASSGGLAAYEQYF. DNA for the CDR3: TGCGCCAGCAGCGGGGGACTAGCGGCCTACGAGCAGTACTTC.

The chain recombines TRBV10-3 with TRBJ2-7; possibly TRBD2 for D (5 bases). Germline CDR1 reads ENHRY; CDR2 reads SYGVKD. The V end was cut by 2 bases, the J end by 2 bases, with 10 bases between. The CDR3 runs 14 residues. CDR3 sequence reads: CAISEGSATYEQYF. The CDR3, as DNA: TGTGCCATCAGTGAGGGTAGCGCTACCTACGAGCAGTACTTC.

This chain joins TRBV4-3 and TRBJ2-5; a weak D match, TRBD2 (5 bases). Trimming removed 4 bases at V and 5 bases at J, with 14 bases between. CDR1 is LGHNA and CDR2 is YSLEER in the germline V gene. There are 14 residues in the CDR3. The CDR3 bases are TGCGCCAGCAGCCTACTGTTCGGGGTTGAGACCCAGTACTTC. This encodes CASSLLFGVETQYF.

This chain connects TRBV6-4 to TRBJ2-5; tentatively, D is TRBD2 (5 bases). V lost 6 bases to trimming and J lost 2 bases, with 7 bases between them. The length of the CDR3 is 12 residues. Germline V lookup: CDR1 MRHNA, CDR2 SNTAGT. The CDR3 reads CASRGSQETQYF. Written as DNA, the CDR3 is TGTGCCAGCAGAGGGAGTCAAGAGACCCAGTACTTC.

This rearrangement joins TRBV18 to TRBJ2-2, with 7 bases identical to TRBD2. Per the germline V gene, CDR1 is KGHSH and CDR2 is LQKENI. The junction had 10 bases not matched to a gene; V was cut back by 6 bases and J by 0 bases. The CDR3 is 17 residues long. In DNA form, the CDR3 reads TGTGCCAGCTCTCGAGTCCTAGCGGACACGAACACCGGGGAGCTGTTTTTT. This translates into CASSRVLADTNTGELFF.

This clone was observed a handful of times. The chain uses TRBV5-1 and TRBJ2-3; a possible D gene is TRBD2 (6 bases). CDR1 is SGHRS, CDR2 YFSETQ, per germline. Trimming removed 5 bases from V and 0 bases from J, with 10 bases in between. This CDR3 contains 14 residues. As DNA, the CDR3 is TGCGCCAGCAGTAGCGGACCTAGCACAGATACGCAGTATTTT. Residues: CASSSGPSTDTQYF.

This clone has a handful of counts. The chain recombines TRBV4-1 with TRBJ2-6; 11 nucleotides align to TRBD2. The CDR3 sequence is 21 residues long. Trimming took 3 bases from V and 0 from J; bases not matched to a gene: 13. Germline V gives CDR1 MGHRA, CDR2 YSYEKL. CDR3 DNA sequence: TGCGCCAGCAGCCATCATGTACTAGCGGGAGCCCTCTTCTCTGGGGCCAACGTCCTGACTTTC. Translated: CASSHHVLAGALFSGANVLTF.

This clone was recorded a few times. CDR3 sequence: CAWSGFPHTGSKGYTF. DNA of the CDR3: TGTGCCTGGAGTGGGTTCCCACACACAGGGTCCAAGGGCTACACCTTC. The chain carries TRBV30 and TRBJ1-2, with a weak D call TRBD1 (6 bases). CDR1 is GTSNPN and CDR2 is SVGIG in the germline V gene (reference sequence). The CDR3 is made up of 16 amino acids. The V end was cut by 1 base, the J end by 8 bases, with 23 bases between.

The gene calls are TRBV11-3 and TRBJ2-1, with 8 bases that match TRBD1. The germline gives CDR1 SGHNT, CDR2 YENEEA. V lost 3 bases, J lost 10 bases, and 17 bases stayed unmatched. This CDR3 is 17 amino acids long. The CDR3 DNA reads TGTGCCAGCAGCTTCACCTCCCAGGGACAGGCTTTTGGAGAGCAGTTCTTC. Protein sequence: CASSFTSQGQAFGEQFF.

This clone was picked up a small number of times. V gene TRBV9 combines with J gene TRBJ1-1; the D is unclear. Germline assignment: CDR1 SGDLS and CDR2 YYNGEE. V was pared by 0 bases and J by 2 bases, with 14 bases between. The CDR3 is made up of 16 amino acids. The DNA for the CDR3 is TGTGCCAGCAGCGTAGGGGCCAGTATCCCAAACACTGAAGCTTTCTTT. Translated: CASSVGASIPNTEAFF.

A few counts support this clone. The rearrangement uses TRBV13 and TRBJ1-4; no reliable D call. V was pared by 0 bases and J by 5 bases, with 13 bases between. Germline CDR1 is PRHDT and CDR2 is FYEKMQ (reference sequence). The CDR3 is 16 residues long. CDR3 in DNA: TGTGCCAGCAGCTTAGGAATAGGGAGGAGGAATGAAAAACTGTTTTTT. Protein: CASSLGIGRRNEKLFF. The full variable domain, its missing parts supplied by reference TRBV13 and TRBJ1-4, is AAGVIQSPRHLIKEKRETATLKCYPIPRHDTVYWYQQGPGQDPQFLISFYEKMQSDKGSIPDRFSAQQFSDYHSELNMSSLELGDSALYFCASSLGIGRRNEKLFFGSGTQLSVL.

This clone has more than one count but fewer than ten. This chain links TRBV5-4 with TRBJ1-5; D perhaps matches TRBD1 (6 bases). Trimming cost V 3 bases and J 8 bases, with 18 bases left between them. The CDR3 totals 15 residues. Germline loops: CDR1 SGHNT, CDR2 YYREEE (reference sequence). DNA of the CDR3: TGTGCCAGCAGCTCGGGGGGGGCAAGCACCGAGCCCCAGCATTTT. It codes for CASSSGGASTEPQHF.